The rows below give T cell receptor beta chains drawn from one sample of a study of T-cell memory formation after mild COVID-19. MiXCR was run by TCRdb on the 5' RACE reads, yielding one entry per CDR3 protein. The data contain 530,000 or so distinct CDR3 sequences, 17% of them singletons. What was sequenced was PBMCs or a T cell subset sorted from them (not recorded which). These receptors came from an adult woman who had mild COVID-19 (a few samples of this study predate the infection). Cell type and time point are not known. The CDR3 runs from the conserved cysteine through the conserved F or W. The order of the fields is D gene, clone size, J gene, V gene, CDR3 protein, CDR3 DNA. The D gene is left open where the match is weak. The size entry is marked missing in some rows and otherwise reads once, few, many or a size class.

>-|many|TRBJ2-5|TRBV5-1
CASSLDSGGQETQYF
TGCGCCAGCAGCTTGGACTCAGGGGGGCAAGAGACCCAGTACTTC
>TRBD1|few|TRBJ1-1|TRBV7-9
CASSHSGQGATEAFF
TGTGCCAGCAGCCATTCCGGACAGGGGGCCACTGAAGCTTTCTTT
>-|few|TRBJ2-3|TRBV24-1
CATSDFALGATDTQYF
TGTGCCACCAGTGATTTCGCTCTGGGGGCAACAGATACGCAGTATTTT
>-|-|TRBJ2-1|TRBV4-2
CASSQEKASPTEQFF
TGTGCCAGCAGCCAAGAGAAGGCTTCCCCCACTGAGCAGTTCTTC
>TRBD1|few|TRBJ1-1|TRBV12-3/TRBV12-4
CASSRQGRNTEAFF
TGTGCCAGCAGCCGACAGGGTCGGAACACTGAAGCTTTCTTT
>TRBD2|-|TRBJ2-2|TRBV7-9
CASTQKGLAYPNTGELFF
TGTGCCAGCACCCAAAAGGGACTAGCGTATCCGAACACCGGGGAGCTGTTTTTT
>-|-|TRBJ2-1|TRBV3-1
CASTFDHGGNEQFF
TGTGCCAGCACCTTTGACCACGGGGGCAATGAGCAGTTCTTC
>-|few|TRBJ2-7|TRBV12-3/TRBV12-4
CASGGAPFYEQYF
TGTGCCAGCGGGGGGGCTCCTTTCTACGAGCAGTACTTC
>TRBD1|-|TRBJ2-1|TRBV3-1
CASSHDRVVGNEQFF
TGTGCCAGCAGCCACGACAGGGTTGTAGGCAATGAGCAGTTCTTC
>TRBD2|-|TRBJ2-5|TRBV29-1
CSVDRLARETQYF
TGCAGCGTTGACAGACTAGCCCGTGAGACCCAGTACTTC
>TRBD2|once|TRBJ2-5|TRBV25-1
CASRGTSGGRETQYF
TGTGCCAGCAGGGGGACTAGCGGGGGCCGAGAGACCCAGTACTTC
>TRBD2|few|TRBJ2-3|TRBV7-2
CASSLIPGLAGGRADTQYF
TGTGCCAGCAGCTTGATACCGGGACTAGCGGGAGGGCGGGCAGATACGCAGTATTTT
>-|few|TRBJ2-2|TRBV5-5
CASSYTFANTGELFF
TGTGCCAGCAGCTACACGTTCGCGAACACCGGGGAGCTGTTTTTT
>-|few|TRBJ2-2|TRBV27
CASSWKTKGTGELFF
TGTGCCAGCAGTTGGAAAACCAAGGGCACCGGGGAGCTGTTTTTT
>-|-|TRBJ2-5|TRBV7-2
CASSYGGGQQETQYF
TGTGCCAGCAGCTATGGGGGCGGACAGCAAGAGACCCAGTACTTC
>-|few|TRBJ2-1|TRBV7-3
CASSQTRTAYNEQFF
TGTGCCAGCAGCCAGACCCGGACAGCCTACAATGAGCAGTTCTTC
>-|-|TRBJ1-6|TRBV12-3/TRBV12-4
CASRHQIQPSYNSPLHF
TGTGCCTCTAGACACCAAATACAACCCTCCTATAATTCACCCCTCCACTTT
>-|few|TRBJ2-1|TRBV20-1
CSARVTGLPDLNEQFF
TGCAGTGCTAGAGTGACGGGACTGCCCGATTTAAATGAGCAGTTCTTC
>-|few|TRBJ1-1|TRBV5-1
CASSLEDGEVAFF
TGCGCCAGCAGCTTGGAGGATGGGGAAGTGGCTTTCTTT
>-|-|TRBJ2-7|TRBV12-3/TRBV12-4
CASKSGSAEQYF
TGTGCCAGCAAGTCCGGGTCAGCTGAGCAGTACTTC
>-|many|TRBJ2-1|TRBV4-2
CASSHDGEGGPLAHEQFF
TGTGCCAGCAGCCACGATGGGGAGGGGGGGCCGCTAGCTCATGAGCAGTTCTTC
>-|few|TRBJ2-7|TRBV5-1
CASSLAGSSNGEQYF
TGCGCCAGCAGCTTGGCCGGGAGCTCCAACGGCGAGCAGTACTTC
>-|-|TRBJ1-4|TRBV7-9
CASSTLPGAGEKLFF
TGTGCCAGCAGCACCTTGCCCGGGGCCGGGGAAAAACTGTTTTTT
>TRBD1|few|TRBJ1-1|TRBV2
CASSDPGQGLGEAFF
TGTGCCAGCAGCGACCCGGGACAGGGATTGGGTGAAGCTTTCTTT
>TRBD2|-|TRBJ2-5|TRBV2
CASSEAALGGQETQYF
TGTGCCAGCAGTGAAGCGGCCCTCGGGGGGCAAGAGACCCAGTACTTC
>-|few|TRBJ2-5|TRBV11-3
CASSLEFRVEETQYF
TGTGCCAGCAGCTTAGAGTTTAGGGTGGAGGAGACCCAGTACTTC
>-|few|TRBJ2-5|TRBV6-2/TRBV6-3
CASSYVGGTEETQYF
TGTGCCAGCAGTTACGTAGGGGGGACAGAAGAGACCCAGTACTTC
>-|few|TRBJ2-7|TRBV6-2/TRBV6-3
CASSYSFGARIPKYEQYF
TGTGCCAGCAGTTACTCTTTCGGGGCGAGGATTCCGAAATACGAGCAGTACTTC
>TRBD1|-|TRBJ1-2|TRBV12-3/TRBV12-4
CASGKGQRDYGYTF
TGTGCCAGCGGAAAGGGACAGAGAGACTATGGCTACACCTTC
>-|few|TRBJ2-1|TRBV18
CASSPSGDEQFF
TGTGCCAGCTCACCATCAGGGGATGAGCAGTTCTTC
>TRBD1|many|TRBJ2-1|TRBV5-1
CASSLVTGAYNEQFF
TGCGCCAGCAGCTTGGTAACAGGGGCTTACAATGAGCAGTTCTTC
>-|-|TRBJ1-2|TRBV29-1
CSVEDLLQGGYTF
TGCAGCGTTGAAGATCTTCTCCAGGGTGGCTACACCTTC
>-|-|TRBJ1-2|TRBV19
CASTSGAARPAYGYTF
TGTGCCAGTACCAGCGGGGCAGCCAGGCCGGCCTATGGCTACACCTTC
>TRBD1|-|TRBJ1-4|TRBV19
CASSAQGATNEKLFF
TGTGCCAGTAGTGCTCAGGGGGCGACGAATGAAAAACTGTTTTTT
>-|-|TRBJ2-5|TRBV9
CASSVATAGETQYF
TGTGCCAGCAGCGTAGCTACTGCGGGAGAGACCCAGTACTTC
>TRBD1|-|TRBJ1-1|TRBV25-1
CASSERTGREAFF
TGTGCCAGCAGTGAGCGGACAGGGAGAGAAGCTTTCTTT
>-|few|TRBJ1-1|TRBV18
CASLSGGGLNTEAFF
TGTGCCAGCCTTAGCGGAGGGGGACTGAACACTGAAGCTTTCTTT
>-|few|TRBJ2-4|TRBV3-1
CASSQLLAKNIQYF
TGTGCCAGCAGCCAACTATTGGCCAAAAACATTCAGTACTTC
>TRBD2|-|TRBJ2-1|TRBV6-5
CASSPGTRSLNEQFF
TGTGCCAGCAGTCCCGGGACTAGGAGTCTCAATGAGCAGTTCTTC
>-|-|TRBJ2-5|TRBV4-2
CASSQEALERPQETQYF
TGTGCCAGCAGCCAAGAAGCATTAGAACGGCCCCAAGAGACCCAGTACTTC
>TRBD2|-|TRBJ2-1|TRBV10-3
CAISGPSGRDHEQFF
TGTGCCATCAGTGGCCCGAGCGGGAGAGACCATGAGCAGTTCTTC
>-|many|TRBJ2-1|TRBV12-3/TRBV12-4
CASSLWPNNEQFF
TGTGCCAGCAGTTTATGGCCCAACAATGAGCAGTTCTTC
>TRBD2|-|TRBJ2-7|TRBV5-1
CASSLDVTSGGYYEQYF
TGCGCCAGCAGCTTGGATGTGACTAGCGGGGGCTACTACGAGCAGTACTTC